Shown below are 5 T cell receptor beta chains from a single sample sequenced in a study of cytomegalovirus exposure and HLA in healthy donors. Produced via immunoSEQ multiplex PCR; TCRdb's table is partial and in-frame only. The repertoire holds a few hundred thousand clones, over 80% seen once, with about 14% in the top ten. Sequencing used PBMCs. The source is a woman aged 25-40 years in good health and CMV-seropositive.

The genes are TRBV10-3 and TRBJ1-1, with no clear D. This CDR3 has 17 residues. CDR1 is ENHRY, CDR2 SYGVKD, per germline. V was pared by 3 bases and J by 0 bases, with 17 bases between. The CDR3 DNA follows: TGTGCCATCAGTGATTCAGTCGAGGGCTCCATGAACACTGAAGCTTTCTTT. This translates into CAISDSVEGSMNTEAFF.

This clone was observed a single time. The rearrangement uses TRBV5-1 and TRBJ1-1; D unresolved. The V end lost 1 base, the J end lost 0 bases, and 13 bases lay between the germline ends. The germline CDR1 and CDR2 sequences are SGHRS and YFSETQ. This CDR3 region has 16 residues. The CDR3 is CASSLSPLMMNTEAFF. The DNA of the CDR3 is TGCGCCAGCAGCTTGTCCCCCCTAATGATGAACACTGAAGCTTTCTTT.

The chain is built from TRBV6-5 and TRBJ2-1, with D possibly being TRBD2 (6 bases). The V and J ends lost 0 bases and 8 bases respectively, with 8 bases between them. This CDR3 contains 13 residues. CDR1 and CDR2 from the germline V gene are MNHEY and SVGAGI. CDR3 protein: CASSYSWGDEQFF. The CDR3, as DNA: TGTGCCAGCAGTTACTCGTGGGGGGATGAGCAGTTCTTC.

The J gene is TRBJ2-7, the V gene TRBV7-2; 9 bases line up with TRBD2. V dropped 1 base and J dropped 3; count of bases not matched to a gene: 4. Germline V gene data show CDR1 as SGHTA and CDR2 as FQGNSA. This CDR3 region has 15 residues. Here the CDR3 reads CASSLELAGLYEQYF. The CDR3 bases are TGTGCCAGCAGCTTAGAACTAGCGGGCCTCTACGAGCAGTACTTC. The full variable domain, its missing parts supplied by reference TRBV7-2 and TRBJ2-7, is GAGVSQSPSNKVTEKGKDVELRCDPISGHTALYWYRQSLGQGLEFLIYFQGNSAPDKSGLPSDRFSAERTGGSVSTLTIQRTQQEDSAVYLCASSLELAGLYEQYFGPGTRLTVT.

The chain employs TRBV28 and TRBJ1-1; 9 bases are a match to TRBD1. The ends lost 6 bases at V and 6 bases at J; junction bases unmatched: 5. CDR1 and CDR2 from the germline V gene are MDHEN and SYDVKM. CDR3 size: 13 residues. This CDR3 is CASRTGGKSEAFF. Here the CDR3 DNA reads TGTGCCAGCAGGACAGGGGGTAAATCTGAAGCTTTCTTT.